The 17 T cell receptor beta chains reported below all come from one sample, sequenced in a study of beta chain features in type 1 diabetes. Of the isolated RNA, all was reverse transcribed, and so the sequenced material was expressed TCRB transcripts. Clones were read by immunoSEQ multiplex PCR, and TCRdb kept only the in-frame ones, dropping some. The sample has some 330,000 clones; approximately 11% are singletons. Sequencing was carried out using naive CD4+ T cells from blood. The receptors originated from a woman under 40 in good health.

This chain links TRBV6-5 with TRBJ1-2; D not certain. Germline V gives CDR1 MNHEY, CDR2 SVGAGI. Trimming cost V 6 bases and J 9 bases, with 20 bases left between them. The CDR3 spans 14 residues. The CDR3 is CASRLLSGIGSYTF. In nucleotides, the CDR3 is TGTGCCAGCAGGCTACTTTCCGGGATCGGTAGCTACACCTTC.

The V and J genes are TRBV19 and TRBJ2-5, with D perhaps matching TRBD2 (5 bases). This CDR3 is 12 amino acids long. Trimming pared 3 bases from V and 3 bases from J, leaving 5 bases between. Germline CDR1 is LNHDA and CDR2 is SQIVND (reference sequence). The CDR3 reads CASSIGKETQYF. The CDR3 DNA reads TGTGCCAGTAGTATCGGGAAAGAGACCCAGTACTTC.

This clone was detected a few times. The chain couples TRBV9 to TRBJ2-5; 9 bases agree with TRBD2. The CDR3 consists of 16 residues. The V gene's germline CDR1 is SGDLS and CDR2 YYNGEE. With V trimmed by 4 bases and J by 4 bases, 11 bases remained unmatched. Here the CDR3 DNA reads TGTGCCAGCAGCACCGCTAGCGGGAAGTTCGGAGAGACCCAGTACTTC. Its protein product is CASSTASGKFGETQYF. The full variable domain, in which reference TRBV9 and TRBJ2-5 provide the parts outside the CDR3, is DSGVTQTPKHLITATGQRVTLRCSPRSGDLSVYWYQQSLDQGLQFLIQYYNGEERAKGNILERFSAQQFPDLHSELNLSSLELGDSALYFCASSTASGKFGETQYFGPGTRLLVL.

The chain couples TRBV5-4 to TRBJ1-1; no firm D call. V lost 7 bases to trimming and J lost 5 bases, with 15 bases between them. This CDR3 has 13 residues. Germline CDR1 is SGHNT and CDR2 is YYREEE (reference sequence). Written as DNA, the CDR3 is TGTGCCAGCCTCGTGGTAGGAGGGACTGAAGCTTTCTTT. Translated, it gives CASLVVGGTEAFF.

This clone was seen more than once but under ten times. The chain couples TRBV7-9 to TRBJ2-4, with D tentatively TRBD2 (6 bases). Trimming removed 5 bases from V and 1 base from J, with 12 bases in between. The CDR3 runs 15 residues. Germline V lookup: CDR1 SEHNR, CDR2 FQNEAQ (reference sequence). This chain's CDR3 is CASSPGGDAKNIQYF. The CDR3 DNA sequence: TGTGCCAGCAGCCCCGGGGGTGATGCCAAAAACATTCAGTACTTC. The variable domain in full, completed from reference TRBV7-9 and TRBJ2-4, reads DTGVSQNPRHKITKRGQNVTFRCDPISEHNRLYWYRQTLGQGPEFLTYFQNEAQLEKSRLLSDRFSAERPKGSFSTLEIQRTEQGDSAMYLCASSPGGDAKNIQYFGAGTRLSVL.

This clone was detected only a few times. V is TRBV11-2 and J is TRBJ2-5, with 10 bases matching TRBD2. The junction had 10 bases not matched to a gene; V was cut back by 7 bases and J by 5 bases. CDR1 is SGHAT, CDR2 FQNNGV, per germline. The CDR3 is 15 amino acids. CDR3 coding DNA: TGTGCCAGCACCAATCGAGCGGGAGGGGGGGAGACCCAGTACTTC. Its translation is CASTNRAGGGETQYF.

This clone came up a few times. For the CDR3, the DNA is TGCGCCAGCAGCTTGTTCCCAGGGGGTGATGAAAAACTGTTTTTT. Its protein product is CASSLFPGGDEKLFF. The rearrangement uses TRBV5-1 and TRBJ1-4; 7 positions match TRBD1. The germline V gene has CDR1 SGHRS and CDR2 YFSETQ. There are 15 residues in the CDR3. The V gene end was trimmed by 1 base and the J gene end by 6 bases; junction bases not matched to a gene: 6.

This clone was counted a few times. Here the CDR3 DNA reads TGTGCCAGTAGTATGTGGCGGGGTAGCTCCTACAATGAGCAGTTCTTC. Its translation is CASSMWRGSSYNEQFF. The chain is built from TRBV19 and TRBJ2-1; the D gene is possibly TRBD2 (6 bases). The V gene lost 3 bases and the J gene lost 0 bases, with 12 bases spanning the gap. Germline CDR1 is LNHDA and CDR2 is SQIVND (reference sequence). This CDR3 is built from 16 residues.

The CDR3 loop is CASTLAGPAYNEQFF. The DNA of the CDR3 is TGTGCCAGCACCCTAGCGGGGCCCGCTTACAATGAGCAGTTCTTC. The rearrangement joins TRBV6-5 to TRBJ2-1; 9 positions match TRBD2. From germline, CDR1 is MNHEY and CDR2 SVGAGI. V lost 7 bases, J lost 4 bases, and 8 bases stayed unmatched. The CDR3 sequence is 15 residues long.

This clone showed up just a few times. The rearrangement links TRBV29-1 to TRBJ2-7; TRBD2 matches at 13 bases. J lost 5 bases, V lost 4 bases, and 14 bases had no gene match. Germline V gene lookup returns CDR1 SQVTM and CDR2 ANQGSEA. This CDR3 spans 17 amino acids. The chain's CDR3 is CSVAGTGTSGILNEQYF. CDR3 sequence (DNA): TGCAGCGTTGCGGGGACCGGGACTAGCGGGATTCTTAACGAGCAGTACTTC.

The chain has TRBV7-2 and TRBJ2-7; 7 positions match TRBD2. The CDR3 extends over 15 amino acids. Germline CDR1 SGHTA, CDR2 FQGNSA. With V trimmed by 1 base and J by 5 bases, 8 bases remained unmatched. The DNA of the CDR3 is TGTGCCAGCAGCTTAGTGGCGGGAGTTATGGACGAGCAGTACTTC. Protein product: CASSLVAGVMDEQYF.

The chain recombines TRBV4-1 with TRBJ2-5; 8 bases line up with TRBD2. The CDR3 length is 15 residues. The junction had 4 bases not matched to a gene; V was cut back by 3 bases and J by 1 base. In germline, CDR1 is MGHRA, CDR2 YSYEKL. CDR3 loop: CASSQASGGQETQYF. CDR3 sequence (DNA): TGCGCCAGCAGCCAGGCCAGCGGGGGCCAAGAGACCCAGTACTTC.

The CDR3 loop is CASSLQGVNYEQYF. In DNA form, the CDR3 reads TGTGCCAGCAGTTTACAGGGGGTGAACTACGAGCAGTACTTC. The V and J genes are TRBV28 and TRBJ2-7, with TRBD1 matching 7 bases. In germline, CDR1 is MDHEN, CDR2 SYDVKM. The V gene end was trimmed by 2 bases and the J gene end by 3 bases; junction bases not matched to a gene: 4. CDR3 length: 14 residues.

This clone was observed a few times. V gene TRBV7-9 combines with J gene TRBJ1-1; 7 nucleotides match TRBD1. V lost 1 base, J lost 8 bases, and 1 base stayed unmatched. Germline CDR1 and CDR2: SEHNR and FQNEAQ (reference sequence). The CDR3 covers 12 residues. CDR3: CASSLETGEAFF. The CDR3 DNA reads TGTGCCAGCAGCTTAGAGACAGGGGAAGCTTTCTTT.

To note about this clone: The same CDR3 is also encoded by other DNA sequences in this sample. V usage is TRBV19 and J usage is TRBJ2-1; D may be TRBD2 (6 bases). Trimming pared 0 bases from V and 0 bases from J, leaving 6 bases between. Looked up from germline, CDR1 is LNHDA and CDR2 is SQIVND (reference sequence). This CDR3 comprises 15 residues. As DNA, the CDR3 is TGTGCCAGTAGTATAGAAGCGGGCTCCTACAATGAGCAGTTCTTC. Its translation is CASSIEAGSYNEQFF.

This clone was picked up a small number of times. The genes are TRBV9 and TRBJ2-2; D perhaps matches TRBD1 (6 bases). The CDR3 contains 17 residues. Germline loops: CDR1 SGDLS, CDR2 YYNGEE. V shed 2 bases and J shed 1 base, with 15 bases lying between them. In DNA form, the CDR3 reads TGTGCCAGCAGCGTGACCTGGATAGGGGGGAACACCGGGGAGCTGTTTTTT. Amino acids: CASSVTWIGGNTGELFF.

This clone was counted a few times. The chain couples TRBV7-9 to TRBJ2-1; D perhaps matches TRBD2 (5 bases). Deletions cut 0 bases from V and 0 bases from J, with 12 bases between. The length of the CDR3 is 17 residues. CDR1 is SEHNR, CDR2 FQNEAQ, per germline (reference sequence). The CDR3 sequence is CASSLARSRDSYNEQFF. As DNA, the CDR3 is TGTGCCAGCAGCTTAGCCCGTTCCCGGGACTCCTACAATGAGCAGTTCTTC.